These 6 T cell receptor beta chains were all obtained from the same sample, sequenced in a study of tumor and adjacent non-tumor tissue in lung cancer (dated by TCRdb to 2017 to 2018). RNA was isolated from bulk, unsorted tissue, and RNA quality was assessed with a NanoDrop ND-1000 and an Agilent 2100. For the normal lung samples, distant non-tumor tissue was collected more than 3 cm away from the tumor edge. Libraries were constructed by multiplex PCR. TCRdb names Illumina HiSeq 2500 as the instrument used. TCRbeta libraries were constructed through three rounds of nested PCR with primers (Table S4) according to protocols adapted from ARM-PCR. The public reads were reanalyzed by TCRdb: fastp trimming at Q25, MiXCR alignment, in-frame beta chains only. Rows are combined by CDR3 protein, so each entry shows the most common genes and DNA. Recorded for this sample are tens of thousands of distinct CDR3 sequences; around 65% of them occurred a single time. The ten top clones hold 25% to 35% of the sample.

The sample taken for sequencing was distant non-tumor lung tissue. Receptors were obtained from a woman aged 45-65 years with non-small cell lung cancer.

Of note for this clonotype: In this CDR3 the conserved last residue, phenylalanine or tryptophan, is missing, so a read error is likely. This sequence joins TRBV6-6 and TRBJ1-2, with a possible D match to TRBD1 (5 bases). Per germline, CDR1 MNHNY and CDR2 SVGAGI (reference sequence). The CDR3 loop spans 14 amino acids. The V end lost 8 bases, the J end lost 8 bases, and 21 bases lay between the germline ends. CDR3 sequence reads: CASDRERGARGYTL. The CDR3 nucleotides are TGTGCCAGCGATCGGGAGAGGGGAGCGAGGGGCTACACCTTA.

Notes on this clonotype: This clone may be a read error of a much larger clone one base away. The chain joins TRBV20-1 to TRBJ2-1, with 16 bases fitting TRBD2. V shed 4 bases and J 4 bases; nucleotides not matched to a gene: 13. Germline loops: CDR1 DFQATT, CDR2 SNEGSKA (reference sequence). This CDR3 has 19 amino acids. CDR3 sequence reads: CSAIVGGLAGGPRYNEQFF. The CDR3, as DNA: TGCAGTGCTATAGTTGGGGGACTAGCGGGAGGGCCGAGATACAATGAGCAGTTCTTC.

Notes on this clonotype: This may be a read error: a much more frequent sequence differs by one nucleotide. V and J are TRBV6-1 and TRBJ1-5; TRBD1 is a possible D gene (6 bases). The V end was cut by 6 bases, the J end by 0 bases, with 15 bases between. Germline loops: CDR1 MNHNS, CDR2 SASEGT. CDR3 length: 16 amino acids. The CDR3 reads CASRSGGSYSNQPQHF. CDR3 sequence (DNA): TGTGCCAGCAGAAGCGGGGGCAGCTATAGCAATCAGCCCCAGCATTTT.

As DNA, the CDR3 is TGCGCCAGCAGCGTGGACACCGGATACGAGCAGTACTTC. Residues: CASSVDTGYEQYF. The rearrangement links TRBV5-1 to TRBJ2-7; D perhaps matches TRBD1 (5 bases). This CDR3 region has 13 residues. Germline CDR1 reads SGHRS; CDR2 reads YFSETQ. Trimming removed 4 bases from V and 4 bases from J, with 12 bases in between.

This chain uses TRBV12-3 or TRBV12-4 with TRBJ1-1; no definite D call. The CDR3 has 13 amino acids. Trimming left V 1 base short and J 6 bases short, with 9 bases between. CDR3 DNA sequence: TGTGCCAGCAGTTTAGAGAGGGTAGCTGAAGCTTTCTTT. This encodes CASSLERVAEAFF.

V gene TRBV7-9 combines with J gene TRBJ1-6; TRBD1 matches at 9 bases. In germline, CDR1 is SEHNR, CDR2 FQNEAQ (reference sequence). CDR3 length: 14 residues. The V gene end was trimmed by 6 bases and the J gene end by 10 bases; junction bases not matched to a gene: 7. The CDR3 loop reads CASRRTGVGSPLHF. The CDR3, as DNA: TGTGCCAGCAGAAGGACAGGGGTGGGGTCACCCCTCCACTTT. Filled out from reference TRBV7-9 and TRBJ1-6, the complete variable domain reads DTGVSQNPRHKITKRGQNVTFRCDPISEHNRLYWYRQTLGQGPEFLTYFQNEAQLEKSRLLSDRFSAERPKGSFSTLEIQRTEQGDSAMYLCASRRTGVGSPLHFGNGTRLTVT.